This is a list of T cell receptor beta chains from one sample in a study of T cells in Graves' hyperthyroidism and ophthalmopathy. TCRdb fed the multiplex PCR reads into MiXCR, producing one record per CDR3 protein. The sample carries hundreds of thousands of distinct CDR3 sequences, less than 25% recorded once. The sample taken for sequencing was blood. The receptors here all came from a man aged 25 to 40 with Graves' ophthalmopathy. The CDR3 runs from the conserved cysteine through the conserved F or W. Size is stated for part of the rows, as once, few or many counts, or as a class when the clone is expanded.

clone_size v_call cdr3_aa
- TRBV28 CASSQAWANTEAFF
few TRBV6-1 CASSERGRGGEAFF
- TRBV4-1 CASSPGTSGRYVYEQYF
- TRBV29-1 CSVELAYTGELFF
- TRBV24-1 CATPAENTGELFF
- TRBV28 CASSLDVRAEQYF
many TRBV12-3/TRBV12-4 CASSNGLNSGNTIYF
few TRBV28 CASSFPRVKNTEAFF
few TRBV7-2 CASSLDKGAIEQFF
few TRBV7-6 CASSHRDNSYEQYF